This is a list of T cell receptor beta chains from one sample in a study of cytomegalovirus exposure and HLA in healthy donors. Profiling relied on immunoSEQ multiplex PCR, and the TCRdb table lists in-frame clones only, not all of them. This table holds 100,000 to 150,000 clones, about 81% found once. Sequencing was performed on PBMCs. All receptors derive from a woman in her fifties or sixties in good health and CMV-seropositive. Each CDR3 is given with its conserved first and last residue. D genes are given only for firm matches. A row's size may be missing; if present it is once, few, many or a size class.

V gene	CDR3 length	D gene	J gene	clone size	CDR3 DNA	CDR3 protein
TRBV30	14	-	TRBJ1-1	once	TGTGCCTGGAGACCGTCGGGGGAGTGGACTGAAGCTTTCTTT	CAWRPSGEWTEAFF
TRBV11-2	14	TRBD2	TRBJ2-3	-	TGTGCCAGCCGGGCAGCGGGAGGACCGGATACGCAGTATTTT	CASRAAGGPDTQYF
TRBV4-2	14	-	TRBJ2-5	-	TGTGCCAGCAGCCAAGCGGCGGGGCGGGAGACCCAGTACTTC	CASSQAAGRETQYF
TRBV5-1	14	-	TRBJ2-5	-	TGCGCCAGCAGCGTGACCGGACAGCAAGAGACCCAGTACTTC	CASSVTGQQETQYF
TRBV7-3	14	-	TRBJ2-2	-	TGTGCCAGCAGCTTAACGGCTAGGACCGGGGAGCTGTTTTTT	CASSLTARTGELFF
TRBV5-1	14	-	TRBJ1-1	-	TGCGCCAGCAGCTTCTGGACAGTGAACACTGAAGCTTTCTTT	CASSFWTVNTEAFF
TRBV9	15	TRBD1	TRBJ2-2	-	TGTGCCAGCAGCGTAGGGACAGGGGGTTTCGGGGAGCTGTTTTTT	CASSVGTGGFGELFF
TRBV2	13	TRBD1	TRBJ2-3	-	TGTGCCAGCCGGGACAGGGGCCCAGATACGCAGTATTTT	CASRDRGPDTQYF
TRBV5-4	13	-	TRBJ2-1	few	TGTGCCAGCAGCTTGGTCGGGAAATATGAGCAGTTCTTC	CASSLVGKYEQFF
TRBV5-6	13	TRBD1	TRBJ2-4	once	TGTGCCAGCAGTCTGACAGGGGTGAACATTCAGTACTTC	CASSLTGVNIQYF
TRBV7-9	15	TRBD1	TRBJ2-7	-	TGTGCCAGCAGCTTCCCCGGGCAGGGGGTTTACGAGCAGTACTTC	CASSFPGQGVYEQYF
TRBV30	12	TRBD2	TRBJ2-7	-	TGTGCCTGGAACCTAGCGGGAGACGAGCAGTACTTC	CAWNLAGDEQYF
TRBV30	14	-	TRBJ1-2	-	TGTGCCTGCTCGCGGGCCCTAATTGACTATGGCTACACCTTC	CACSRALIDYGYTF
TRBV5-1	14	TRBD1	TRBJ1-2	-	TGCGCCAGCAGCTCAGGGGGCCTGGACTATGGCTACACCTTC	CASSSGGLDYGYTF
TRBV5-1	15	TRBD2	TRBJ2-1	-	TGCGCCAGTCAAATAGGGGCTAGCGGTTACAATGAGCAGTTCTTC	CASQIGASGYNEQFF
TRBV7-3	15	-	TRBJ2-6	once	TGTGCCAGCAGCTCCCTAGGGGCTGGGGCCAACGTCCTGACTTTC	CASSSLGAGANVLTF
TRBV19	14	-	TRBJ1-5	-	TGTGCCAGTAGTATAAGCCTCAGCAATCAGCCCCAGCATTTT	CASSISLSNQPQHF
TRBV6-6	15	TRBD1	TRBJ2-1	-	TGTGCCAGCAGTTACTCCCAGGGGGCCTACAATGAGCAGTTCTTC	CASSYSQGAYNEQFF
TRBV7-2	17	-	TRBJ2-2	-	TGTGCCAGCAGCTTAACTTGGGACACAGCGCGCACCGGGGAGCTGTTTTTT	CASSLTWDTARTGELFF
TRBV5-1	15	-	TRBJ1-1	-	TGCGCCAGCAGCCTTACCGGGGGGCGGAACACTGAAGCTTTCTTT	CASSLTGGRNTEAFF
TRBV7-6	16	-	TRBJ2-3	-	TGTGCCAGCAGCAGCGGCGGGCCGACTAGCACAGATACGCAGTATTTT	CASSSGGPTSTDTQYF
TRBV2	12	TRBD1	TRBJ1-6	few	TGTGCCACGATGGACAGGACTACCCCCCTCCACTTT	CATMDRTTPLHF
TRBV7-2	13	-	TRBJ1-1	-	TGTGCCAGCAGCTTAGACAAAAATACTGAAGCTTTCTTT	CASSLDKNTEAFF
TRBV5-4	14	-	TRBJ1-4	-	TGTGCCAGCAGTCTCGACAGAAATAATGAAAAACTGTTTTTT	CASSLDRNNEKLFF
TRBV9	15	-	TRBJ1-4	many	TGTGCCAGCAGCTTGGGACTGGGGTGGACTGAAAAACTGTTTTTT	CASSLGLGWTEKLFF
TRBV5-6	14	-	TRBJ2-5	-	TGTGCCAGCAGCCATAGCGGAGGCCAAGAGACCCAGTACTTC	CASSHSGGQETQYF
TRBV4-3	20	TRBD2	TRBJ2-4	few	TGCGCCAGCAGCCAAGGAAAGTGGGGCGGGACTAGCGGGAGAAAAAACATTCAGTACTTC	CASSQGKWGGTSGRKNIQYF
TRBV6-6	14	-	TRBJ2-7	-	TGTGCCAGCACTACCGGAGGGACGGCCTACGAGCAGTACTTC	CASTTGGTAYEQYF
TRBV21-1	10	-	TRBJ1-1	-	TGTGCCAGCAGCAGGCCTGAAGCTTTCTTT	CASSRPEAFF
TRBV10-3	15	-	TRBJ1-3	-	TGTGCCATCAGTCGACAGGACCTCTCTGGAAACACCATATATTTT	CAISRQDLSGNTIYF
TRBV6-5	15	-	TRBJ2-7	-	TGTGCCAGCAGTTACTCGGTATCCTTATCGAGGGAGCAGTACTTC	CASSYSVSLSREQYF
TRBV7-9	13	-	TRBJ2-7	-	TGTGCCAGCAGCTTAAGTCAGGGCTACGAGCAGTACTTC	CASSLSQGYEQYF
TRBV20-1	11	-	TRBJ2-5	-	TGCAGTGCTAGCGGGGGGACACTTCGCTACTTC	CSASGGTLRYF
TRBV11-2	15	-	TRBJ2-7	-	TGTGCCAGCAGCTTAGACAGGATACCTAACTACGAGCAGTACTTC	CASSLDRIPNYEQYF
TRBV25-1	13	-	TRBJ1-4	-	TGTGCCAGCAGCGGGGGGGCGCCCGGAAAACTGTTTTTT	CASSGGAPGKLFF
TRBV7-9	13	-	TRBJ1-1	-	TGTGCCAGCAGCTTAGTCCAGGTCGGAAAAGCTTTCTTT	CASSLVQVGKAFF
TRBV30	16	-	TRBJ2-5	-	TGTGCCTGGTCTCCCCATCCCCCGAGGGTCGGAGAGACCCAGTACTTC	CAWSPHPPRVGETQYF
TRBV30	15	TRBD2	TRBJ2-3	-	TGTGCCTGGAATTTGGCGGGAGCCAGGCCAGATACGCAGTATTTT	CAWNLAGARPDTQYF
TRBV12-5	16	-	TRBJ1-5	-	TGTGCTAGTGGTCCCAGGGACACTTATAGCAATCAGCCCCAGCATTTT	CASGPRDTYSNQPQHF
TRBV5-6	12	-	TRBJ2-3	-	TGTGCCAGCAGCCAACTTACAGATACGCAGTATTTT	CASSQLTDTQYF
TRBV13	16	TRBD2	TRBJ2-1	few	TGTGCCAGCAGCACAATTCTAGCGGGAGGGAGCAATGAGCAGTTCTTC	CASSTILAGGSNEQFF
TRBV9	16	TRBD1	TRBJ2-2	-	TGTGCCAGCAGCCCACGGACAGGGCTGAACACCGGGGAGCTGTTTTTT	CASSPRTGLNTGELFF